This T cell receptor (beta chain) comes out of a study of tumor-infiltrating lymphocytes in oesophageal squamous cell carcinoma. TCRdb itself ran the PCR reads through MiXCR, one entry per CDR3 protein. The sample shows roughly 20,000 distinct CDR3 sequences, about 42% of them seen only once. Germline V gene lookup returns CDR1 SGHTA and CDR2 FQGTGA. The CDR3 covers 14 residues. This clonotype was obtained from a female donor with esophageal squamous cell carcinoma. Source material: normal esophageal tissue next to the tumor. The chain carries TRBV7-3 and TRBJ2-3; 7 positions agree with TRBD2. The DNA end is more similar to TRBJ2-7, so the J call may be wrong. For the CDR3, the DNA is TGTGCCAGCAGCTTTGGCGGGAGCAGAAACGAGCAGTACTTC. Protein sequence: CASSFGGSRNEQYF.